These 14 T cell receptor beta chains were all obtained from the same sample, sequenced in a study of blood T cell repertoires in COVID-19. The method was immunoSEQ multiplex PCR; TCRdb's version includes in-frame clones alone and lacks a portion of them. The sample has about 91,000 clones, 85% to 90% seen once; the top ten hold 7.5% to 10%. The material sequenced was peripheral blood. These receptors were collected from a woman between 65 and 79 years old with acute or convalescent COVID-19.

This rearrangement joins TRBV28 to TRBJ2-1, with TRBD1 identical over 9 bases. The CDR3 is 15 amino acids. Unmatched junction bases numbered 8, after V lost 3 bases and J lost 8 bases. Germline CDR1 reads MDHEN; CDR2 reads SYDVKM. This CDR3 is CASSFSGTGTHEQFF. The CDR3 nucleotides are TGTGCCAGCAGTTTTTCCGGGACAGGGACCCATGAGCAGTTCTTC.

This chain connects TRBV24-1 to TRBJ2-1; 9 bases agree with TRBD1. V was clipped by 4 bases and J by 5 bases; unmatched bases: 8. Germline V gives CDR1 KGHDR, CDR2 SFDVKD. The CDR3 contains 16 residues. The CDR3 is CATSELGQGGDNEQFF. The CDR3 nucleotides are TGTGCCACCAGTGAGCTGGGACAGGGCGGCGACAATGAGCAGTTCTTC.

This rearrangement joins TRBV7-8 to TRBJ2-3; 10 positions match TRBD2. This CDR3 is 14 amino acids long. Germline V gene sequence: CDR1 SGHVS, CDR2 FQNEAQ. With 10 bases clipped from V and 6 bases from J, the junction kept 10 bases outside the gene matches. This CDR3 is CATKREGPIDTQYF. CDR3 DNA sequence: TGTGCCACTAAGCGGGAGGGCCCTATTGATACGCAGTATTTT.

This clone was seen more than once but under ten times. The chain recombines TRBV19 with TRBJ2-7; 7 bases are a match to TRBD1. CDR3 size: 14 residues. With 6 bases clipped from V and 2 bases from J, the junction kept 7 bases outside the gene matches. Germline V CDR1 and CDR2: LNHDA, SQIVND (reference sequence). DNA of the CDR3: TGTGCCAGTAGCCCGACAGGGAAGCCCTACGAGCAGTACTTC. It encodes CASSPTGKPYEQYF.

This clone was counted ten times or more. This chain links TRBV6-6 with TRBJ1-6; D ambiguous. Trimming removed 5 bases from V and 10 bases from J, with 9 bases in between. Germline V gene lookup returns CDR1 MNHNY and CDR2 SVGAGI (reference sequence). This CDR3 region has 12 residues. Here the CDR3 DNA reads TGTGCCAGCAGTAGCATGCTCTCACCCCTCCACTTT. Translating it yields CASSSMLSPLHF.

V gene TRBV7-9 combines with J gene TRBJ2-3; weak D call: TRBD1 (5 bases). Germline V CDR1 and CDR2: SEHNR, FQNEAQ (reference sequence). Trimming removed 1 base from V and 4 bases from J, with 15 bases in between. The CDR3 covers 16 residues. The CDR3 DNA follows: TGTGCCAGCAGCTTAGGGGGCGGCGGAGTATCAGATACGCAGTATTTT. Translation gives CASSLGGGGVSDTQYF.

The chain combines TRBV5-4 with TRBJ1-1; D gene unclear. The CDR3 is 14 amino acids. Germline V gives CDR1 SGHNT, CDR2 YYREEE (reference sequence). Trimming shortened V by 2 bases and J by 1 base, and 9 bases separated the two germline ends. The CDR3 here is CASSFDGGNTEAFF. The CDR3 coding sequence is TGTGCCAGCAGCTTTGACGGAGGGAACACTGAAGCTTTCTTT.

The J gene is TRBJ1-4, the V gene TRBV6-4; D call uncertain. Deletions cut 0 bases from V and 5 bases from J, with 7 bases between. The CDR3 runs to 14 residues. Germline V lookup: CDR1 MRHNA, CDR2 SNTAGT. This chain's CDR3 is CASSDSRRNEKLFF. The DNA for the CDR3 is TGTGCCAGCAGTGACTCGAGGCGGAATGAAAAACTGTTTTTT.

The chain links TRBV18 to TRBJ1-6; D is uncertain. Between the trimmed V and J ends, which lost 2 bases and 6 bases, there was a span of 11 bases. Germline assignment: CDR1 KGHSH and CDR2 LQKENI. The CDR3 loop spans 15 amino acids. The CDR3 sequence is CASSPSLQANSPLHF. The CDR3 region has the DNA TGTGCCAGCTCACCATCTTTGCAGGCTAATTCACCCCTCCACTTT.

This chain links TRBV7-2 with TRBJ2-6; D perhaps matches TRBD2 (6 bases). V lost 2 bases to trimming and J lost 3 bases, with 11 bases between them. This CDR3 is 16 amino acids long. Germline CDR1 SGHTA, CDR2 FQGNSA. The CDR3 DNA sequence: TGTGCCAGCAGCTTAACGCGGGGCGGTGGGGCCAACGTCCTGACTTTC. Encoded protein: CASSLTRGGGANVLTF.

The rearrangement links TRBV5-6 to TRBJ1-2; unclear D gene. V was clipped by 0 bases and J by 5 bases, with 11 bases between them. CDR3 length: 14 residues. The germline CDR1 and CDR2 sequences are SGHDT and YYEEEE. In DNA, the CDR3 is TGTGCCAGCAGCTTGGAGGCAGGTCAATATGGCTACACCTTC. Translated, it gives CASSLEAGQYGYTF.

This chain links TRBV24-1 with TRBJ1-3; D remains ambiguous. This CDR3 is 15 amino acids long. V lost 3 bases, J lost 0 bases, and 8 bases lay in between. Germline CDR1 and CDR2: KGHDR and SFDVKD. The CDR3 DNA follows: TGTGCCACCAGTGATCCGAAGAGCTCTGGAAACACCATATATTTT. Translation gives CATSDPKSSGNTIYF.

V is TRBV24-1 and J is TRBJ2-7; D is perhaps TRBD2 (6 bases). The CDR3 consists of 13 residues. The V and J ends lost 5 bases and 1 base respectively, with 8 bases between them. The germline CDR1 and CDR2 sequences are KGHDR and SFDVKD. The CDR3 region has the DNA TGTGCCACCAGTGCGGGGGTATCCTACGAGCAGTACTTC. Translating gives CATSAGVSYEQYF.

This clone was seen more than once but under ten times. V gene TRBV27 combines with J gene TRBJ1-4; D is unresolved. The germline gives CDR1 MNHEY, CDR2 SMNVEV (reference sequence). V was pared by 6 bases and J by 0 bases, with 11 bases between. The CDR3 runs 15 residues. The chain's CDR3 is CASRGLTATNEKLFF. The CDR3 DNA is TGTGCCAGCAGGGGCCTAACAGCAACTAATGAAAAACTGTTTTTT. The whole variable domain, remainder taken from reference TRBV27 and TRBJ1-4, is EAQVTQNPRYLITVTGKKLTVTCSQNMNHEYMSWYRQDPGLGLRQIYYSMNVEVTDKGDVPEGYKVSRKEKRNFPLILESPSPNQTSLYFCASRGLTATNEKLFFGSGTQLSVL.